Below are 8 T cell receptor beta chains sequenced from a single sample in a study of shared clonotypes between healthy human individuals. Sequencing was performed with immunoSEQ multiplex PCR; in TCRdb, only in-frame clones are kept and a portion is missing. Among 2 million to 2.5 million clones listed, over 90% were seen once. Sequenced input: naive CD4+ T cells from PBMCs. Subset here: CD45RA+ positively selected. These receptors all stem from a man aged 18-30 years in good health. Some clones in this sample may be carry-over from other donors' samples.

The CDR3 nucleotides are TGTGCCAGCACCGTCCCCCAATCTATTCAGCCCCAGCATTTT. Translating gives CASTVPQSIQPQHF. This chain connects TRBV28 to TRBJ1-5; no clear D gene. V gave up 7 bases and J gave up 6 bases, with 16 bases separating them. There are 14 residues in the CDR3. Germline CDR1 is MDHEN and CDR2 is SYDVKM.

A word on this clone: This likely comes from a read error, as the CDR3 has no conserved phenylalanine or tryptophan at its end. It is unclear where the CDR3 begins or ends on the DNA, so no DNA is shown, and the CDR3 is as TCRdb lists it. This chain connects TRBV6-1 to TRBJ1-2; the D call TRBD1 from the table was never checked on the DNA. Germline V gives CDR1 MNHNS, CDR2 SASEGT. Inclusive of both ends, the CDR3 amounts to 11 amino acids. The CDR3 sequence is CASSEILTARV.

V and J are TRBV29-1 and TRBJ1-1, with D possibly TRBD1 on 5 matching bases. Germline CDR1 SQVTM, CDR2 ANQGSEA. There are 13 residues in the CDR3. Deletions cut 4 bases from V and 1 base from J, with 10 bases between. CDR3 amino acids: CSVVRDANTEAFF. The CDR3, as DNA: TGCAGCGTTGTAAGGGACGCGAACACTGAAGCTTTCTTT.

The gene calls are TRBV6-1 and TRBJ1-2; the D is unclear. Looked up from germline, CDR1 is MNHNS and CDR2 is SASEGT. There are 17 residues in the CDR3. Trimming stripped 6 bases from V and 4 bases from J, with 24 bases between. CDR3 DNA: TGTGCCAGCAGGGAAAAACACGTCAGCGTCAGTGCCTATGGCTACACCTTC. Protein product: CASREKHVSVSAYGYTF.

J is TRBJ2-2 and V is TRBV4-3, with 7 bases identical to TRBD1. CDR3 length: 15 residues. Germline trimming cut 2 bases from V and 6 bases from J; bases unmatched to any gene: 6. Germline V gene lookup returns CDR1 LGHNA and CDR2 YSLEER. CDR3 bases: TGCGCCAGCAGCCAAACGACAGGGTGGGCCGGGGAGCTGTTTTTT. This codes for CASSQTTGWAGELFF.

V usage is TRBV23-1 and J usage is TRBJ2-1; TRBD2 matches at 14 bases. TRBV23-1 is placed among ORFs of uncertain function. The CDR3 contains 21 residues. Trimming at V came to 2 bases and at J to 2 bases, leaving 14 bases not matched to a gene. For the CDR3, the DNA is TGCGCCAGCAGTCAAATGACATCGGGGACTAGCGGGAGTGGTCCCTACAATGAGCAGTTCTTC. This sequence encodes CASSQMTSGTSGSGPYNEQFF.

In DNA form, the CDR3 reads TGCAGCGTTGTTCGTGGCCGGGGAGAGGAAGCTTTCTTT. This sequence encodes CSVVRGRGEEAFF. The chain couples TRBV29-1 to TRBJ1-1, with unresolved D. The V end lost 4 bases, the J end lost 8 bases, and 17 bases lay between the germline ends. The CDR3 extends over 13 amino acids. CDR1 and CDR2 from the germline V gene are SQVTM and ANQGSEA.

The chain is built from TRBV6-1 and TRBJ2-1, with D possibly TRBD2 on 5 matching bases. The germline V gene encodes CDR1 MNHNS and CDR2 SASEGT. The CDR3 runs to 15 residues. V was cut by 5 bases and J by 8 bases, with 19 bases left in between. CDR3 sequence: CASSFRGGVVDEQFF. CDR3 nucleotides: TGTGCCAGCAGTTTTCGGGGTGGGGTGGTCGATGAGCAGTTCTTC.